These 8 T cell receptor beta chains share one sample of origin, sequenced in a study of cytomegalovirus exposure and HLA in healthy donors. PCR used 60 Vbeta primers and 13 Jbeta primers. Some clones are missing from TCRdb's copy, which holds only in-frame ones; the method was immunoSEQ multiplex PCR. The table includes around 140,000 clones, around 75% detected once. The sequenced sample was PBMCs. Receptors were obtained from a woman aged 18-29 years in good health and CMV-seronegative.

The CDR3 region is CASSDSLANQPQHF. In DNA, the CDR3 is TGTGCCAGCAGTGACTCCCTAGCCAATCAGCCCCAGCATTTT. The chain uses TRBV6-1 and TRBJ1-5; D is unclear. Germline V gene lookup returns CDR1 MNHNS and CDR2 SASEGT. This CDR3 comprises 14 residues. The V gene lost 3 bases and the J gene lost 3 bases, with 9 bases spanning the gap.

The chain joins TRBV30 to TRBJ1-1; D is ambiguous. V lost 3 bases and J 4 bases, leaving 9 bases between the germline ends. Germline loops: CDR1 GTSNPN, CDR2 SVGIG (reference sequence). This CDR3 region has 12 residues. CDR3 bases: TGTGCCTGGAGATACAGTAGCACTGAAGCTTTCTTT. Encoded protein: CAWRYSSTEAFF.

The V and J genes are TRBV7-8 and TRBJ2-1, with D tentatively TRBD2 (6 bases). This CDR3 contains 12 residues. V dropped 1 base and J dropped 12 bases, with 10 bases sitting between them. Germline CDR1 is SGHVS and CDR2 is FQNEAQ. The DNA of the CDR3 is TGTGCCAGCAGCTTAGATCAGGGAGGGCAGTTCTTC. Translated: CASSLDQGGQFF.

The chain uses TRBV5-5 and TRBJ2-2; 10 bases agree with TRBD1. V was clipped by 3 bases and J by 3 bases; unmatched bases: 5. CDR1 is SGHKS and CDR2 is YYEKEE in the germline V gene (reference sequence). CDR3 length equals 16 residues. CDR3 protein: CASSSTGGAYTGELFF. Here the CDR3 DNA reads TGTGCCAGCAGCTCGACAGGGGGCGCGTACACCGGGGAGCTGTTTTTT.

CDR3 loop: CASSQETAIRDYTF. CDR3 bases: TGCGCCAGCAGCCAAGAGACAGCGATCCGCGACTACACCTTC. The chain links TRBV4-1 to TRBJ1-2; TRBD1 is a possible D gene (5 bases). V lost 0 bases to trimming and J lost 10 bases, with 15 bases between them. The CDR3 totals 14 residues. Germline V gene sequence: CDR1 MGHRA, CDR2 YSYEKL.

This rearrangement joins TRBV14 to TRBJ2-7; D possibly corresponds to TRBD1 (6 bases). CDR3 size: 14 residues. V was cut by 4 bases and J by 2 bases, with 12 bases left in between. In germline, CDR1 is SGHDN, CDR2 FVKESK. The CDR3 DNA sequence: TGTGCCAGCAGCCCTTTAACAGGGCCCTACGAGCAGTACTTC. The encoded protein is CASSPLTGPYEQYF.

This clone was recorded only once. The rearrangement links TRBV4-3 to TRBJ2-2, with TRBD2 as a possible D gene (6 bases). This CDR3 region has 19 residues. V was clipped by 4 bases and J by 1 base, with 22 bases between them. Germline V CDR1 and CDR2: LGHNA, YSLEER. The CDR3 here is CASSPGLGERGLNTGELFF. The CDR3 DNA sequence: TGCGCCAGCAGCCCAGGTTTAGGGGAGAGGGGACTGAACACCGGGGAGCTGTTTTTT.

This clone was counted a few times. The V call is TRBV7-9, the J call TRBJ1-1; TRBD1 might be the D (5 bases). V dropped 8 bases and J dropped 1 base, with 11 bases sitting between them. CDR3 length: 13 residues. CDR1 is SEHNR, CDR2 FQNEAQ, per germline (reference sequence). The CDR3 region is CASAGGKNTEAFF. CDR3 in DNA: TGTGCCAGCGCCGGGGGAAAGAACACTGAAGCTTTCTTT.